This T cell receptor beta chain was captured in a study of graft-versus-host responses after intestinal transplantation. Whole-study context: Anti-thymocyte globulin induction, then tacrolimus and steroids for roughly 3 years, went to all recipients. General observations from the study: Recipient marrow harbored GvH clones, some of which surfaced first in ileum or blood.

TCRdb's copy holds only in-frame clones and misses some; the assay was immunoSEQ multiplex PCR. The sample consists of 100,000 to 110,000 clones, over 75% of them appearing once. This CDR3 comprises 14 residues. Germline CDR1 is SGHDT and CDR2 is YYEEEE. The ends were cut back, 3 bases at V and 7 bases at J, with 16 bases in the middle. With respect to this clone: Its target is not known.

The material sequenced was unstimulated CD4+ T cells sorted from spleen or lymph node cells, taken before transplant. The chain carries TRBV5-6 and TRBJ1-2; no clear D gene. The sequence derives from a human donor who was the organ donor for an intestinal transplant. The CDR3 is CASSSDVRGPGYTF. The CDR3 DNA sequence: TGTGCCAGCAGCTCGGATGTCCGTGGGCCTGGCTACACCTTC.